This T cell receptor beta chain is from a study of T-cell memory formation after mild COVID-19. Across the study: TCR clusters were mostly donor specific. Points from the study as a whole: A balance of CD4 and CD8 characterized clones contracting day 15 to 85, whereas later expanders leaned CD4+.

On this clonotype itself: What it recognizes is unknown.

This CDR3 comprises 13 residues. The germline V gene has CDR1 KGHDR and CDR2 SFDVKD. V lost 9 bases to trimming and J lost 4 bases, with 14 bases between them. TCRdb ran MiXCR on the 5' RACE reads and lists one entry per CDR3 protein. The sample holds 80,000 to 95,000 distinct CDR3 sequences, 20% to 25% seen once. This clonotype originated in a young man who had mild COVID-19 (a few samples of this study predate the infection). Cell type and time point are not known. Input material: PBMCs or a T cell subset sorted from them (not recorded which). This chain connects TRBV24-1 to TRBJ2-5; no firm D call. The CDR3 DNA follows: TGTGCCACCCAACACTTCCGAGGAGAGACCCAGTACTTC. Protein product: CATQHFRGETQYF.